This entry lists 16 T cell receptor beta chains sequenced from one sample in a study of patients and donors after allogeneic stem cell transplantation. TCRdb reanalysed the RT-PCR reads using MiXCR and keeps one entry per CDR3 protein. The data contain approximately 410,000 distinct CDR3 sequences, 16% of them singletons. Sequenced sample: blood, either unsorted or a sorted T cell fraction (not recorded which). Source of these receptors: a human donor who was either an allogeneic HSCT recipient or a stem cell or donor lymphocyte infusion donor (not recorded which). It is not recorded whose cells these are; they may come from a transplant donor.

The chain employs TRBV7-3 and TRBJ1-2; maybe TRBD1 (6 bases). Germline V CDR1 and CDR2: SGHTA, FQGTGA. This CDR3 spans 14 amino acids. Trimming left V 5 bases short and J 6 bases short, with 16 bases between. Here the CDR3 DNA reads TGTGCCAGCAGCAGAAACGCCAGGGGAGATGGCTACACCTTC. It specifies CASSRNARGDGYTF.

The chain is built from TRBV5-1 and TRBJ2-1; 7 bases are a match to TRBD2. The V gene's germline CDR1 is SGHRS and CDR2 YFSETQ. Germline trimming cut 0 bases from V and 7 bases from J; bases unmatched to any gene: 7. There are 15 residues in the CDR3. As DNA, the CDR3 is TGCGCCAGCAGCTTGGTGGGAGGGCCGGGTAATGAGCAGTTCTTC. It is translated as CASSLVGGPGNEQFF.

This clonotype was recorded many times. This chain joins TRBV4-2 and TRBJ2-3; D uncertain. CDR1 is LGHNA, CDR2 YNFKEQ, per germline. Trimming took 1 base from V and 6 from J, leaving 8 bases between them. The length of the CDR3 is 13 residues. This CDR3 is CASSQVPWDTQYF. The CDR3 DNA follows: TGTGCCAGCAGCCAAGTCCCCTGGGATACGCAGTATTTT.

The rearrangement links TRBV15 to TRBJ2-3; D unresolved. This CDR3 region has 11 residues. Trimming pared 4 bases from V and 8 bases from J, leaving 7 bases between. The germline CDR1 and CDR2 sequences are LNHNV and YYDKDF (reference sequence). CDR3 in amino acids: CATSKTSTQYF. CDR3 DNA: TGTGCCACCAGCAAAACCAGTACGCAGTATTTT.

V and J are TRBV5-1 and TRBJ2-7, with TRBD2 matching 7 bases. The V gene end was trimmed by 0 bases and the J gene end by 0 bases; junction bases not matched to a gene: 9. The CDR3 runs 17 residues. Germline CDR1 SGHRS, CDR2 YFSETQ. The CDR3 reads CASSLVRGIQNSYEQYF. Here the CDR3 DNA reads TGCGCCAGCAGCTTGGTGCGGGGGATTCAGAACTCCTACGAGCAGTACTTC.

In its sample, this clonotype was seen a few times. V is TRBV7-9 and J is TRBJ2-5; TRBD1 matches 9 bases. The junction had 5 bases not matched to a gene; V was cut back by 1 base and J by 5 bases. The CDR3 contains 15 residues. Germline-derived CDR1 and CDR2 are SEHNR and FQNEAQ (reference sequence). CDR3 protein: CASSLGDRDEETQYF. The CDR3 DNA sequence: TGTGCCAGCAGCTTAGGGGACAGGGATGAGGAGACCCAGTACTTC.

The genes are TRBV20-1 and TRBJ2-3; TRBD1 is a possible D gene (5 bases). V lost 5 bases, J lost 1 base, and 19 bases lay in between. Germline V gene data show CDR1 as DFQATT and CDR2 as SNEGSKA (reference sequence). This CDR3 contains 16 residues. CDR3 nucleotide sequence: TGCAGTGCTTCCACCGGACAATCCGCTGGCACAGATACGCAGTATTTT. It specifies CSASTGQSAGTDTQYF.

This clonotype occurred many times. The chain has TRBV12-3 or TRBV12-4 and TRBJ1-5; no reliable D call. V lost 6 bases and J 0 bases, leaving 12 bases between the germline ends. The CDR3 is 15 amino acids. CDR3 sequence: CASRPAGSSNQPQHF. In nucleotides, the CDR3 is TGTGCCAGCAGGCCCGCGGGGTCTAGCAATCAGCCCCAGCATTTT.

The chain uses TRBV7-2 and TRBJ1-4; D is unresolved. The CDR3 runs 13 residues. V was pared by 5 bases and J by 3 bases, with 7 bases between. Germline V gives CDR1 SGHTA, CDR2 FQGNSA. CDR3 coding DNA: TGTGCCAGCAGCGGGCAGCCTAATGAAAAACTGTTTTTT. Its translation is CASSGQPNEKLFF.

In its sample, this clonotype was seen once. The chain carries TRBV4-1 and TRBJ1-5, with 7 bases aligning to TRBD1. The CDR3 consists of 17 residues. Unmatched junction bases numbered 8, after V lost 3 bases and J lost 0 bases. The germline V gene encodes CDR1 MGHRA and CDR2 YSYEKL. This CDR3 is CASSQGRGGISNQPQHF. In DNA, the CDR3 is TGCGCCAGCAGCCAGGGCAGGGGGGGCATTAGCAATCAGCCCCAGCATTTT.

The chain recombines TRBV7-3 with TRBJ2-1, with a weak D call TRBD1 (6 bases). V was shortened by 4 bases and J by 1 base, with 17 bases between the two germline ends. Germline V gene lookup returns CDR1 SGHTA and CDR2 FQGTGA. The CDR3 is 17 residues long. The CDR3: CASSSRGTLGSYNEQFF. The CDR3 nucleotides are TGTGCCAGCAGCTCAAGGGGGACCCTTGGGTCCTACAATGAGCAGTTCTTC.

This clonotype appeared a few times. This chain links TRBV6-5 with TRBJ2-5, with D tentatively TRBD1 or TRBD2 (6 bases each). The germline V gene encodes CDR1 MNHEY and CDR2 SVGAGI. This CDR3 is 14 amino acids long. V was pared by 2 bases and J by 2 bases, with 9 bases between. The CDR3 here is CASSYPGAQETQYF. In DNA form, the CDR3 reads TGTGCCAGCAGTTACCCGGGGGCTCAAGAGACCCAGTACTTC.

This chain connects TRBV2 to TRBJ2-7; TRBD2 matches 7 bases. V was pared by 8 bases and J by 2 bases, with 3 bases of the junction left unmatched. The length of the CDR3 is 12 residues. CDR1 is SNHLY, CDR2 FYNNEI, per germline. The CDR3: CASGRETYEQYF. Here the CDR3 DNA reads TGTGCCAGCGGGAGGGAAACCTACGAGCAGTACTTC.

This clonotype was observed a handful of times. The rearrangement uses TRBV12-3 or TRBV12-4 and TRBJ1-1, with 7 positions matching TRBD1. The junction had 12 bases not matched to a gene; V was cut back by 3 bases and J by 8 bases. The CDR3 is 15 residues long. CDR3 sequence reads: CASSLARQGPREAFF. DNA for the CDR3: TGTGCCAGCAGTTTGGCCCGACAGGGCCCGCGCGAAGCTTTCTTT.

CDR3 residues: CSARDWVGGNTEAFF. CDR3 nucleotide sequence: TGCAGTGCTAGAGATTGGGTCGGGGGGAACACTGAAGCTTTCTTT. The chain recombines TRBV20-1 with TRBJ1-1; D possibly corresponds to TRBD1 (5 bases). CDR1 and CDR2 (germline): DFQATT, SNEGSKA (reference sequence). This CDR3 is 15 amino acids long. Trimming left V 0 bases short and J 1 base short, with 12 bases between.

This chain uses TRBV5-1 with TRBJ2-1, with TRBD2 as a possible D gene (5 bases). The CDR3 is made up of 13 amino acids. Deletions cut 4 bases from V and 4 bases from J, with 9 bases between. Per germline, CDR1 SGHRS and CDR2 YFSETQ. The DNA for the CDR3 is TGCGCCAGCAGCCCGTTAGCGTACAATGAGCAGTTCTTC. Translation gives CASSPLAYNEQFF.